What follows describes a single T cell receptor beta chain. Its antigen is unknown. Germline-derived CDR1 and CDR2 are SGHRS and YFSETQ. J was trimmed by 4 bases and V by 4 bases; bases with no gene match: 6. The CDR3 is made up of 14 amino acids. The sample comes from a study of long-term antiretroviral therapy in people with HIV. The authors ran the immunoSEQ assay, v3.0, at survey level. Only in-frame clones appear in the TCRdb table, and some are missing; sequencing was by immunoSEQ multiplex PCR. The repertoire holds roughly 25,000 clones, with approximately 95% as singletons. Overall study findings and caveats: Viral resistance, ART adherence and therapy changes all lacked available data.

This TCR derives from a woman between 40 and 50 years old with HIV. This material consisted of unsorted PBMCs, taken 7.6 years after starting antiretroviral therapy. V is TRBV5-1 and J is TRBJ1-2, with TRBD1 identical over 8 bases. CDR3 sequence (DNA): TGCGCCAGCAGCATATCCGGGACAGGCTATGGCTACACCTTC. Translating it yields CASSISGTGYGYTF.